Below are 26 T cell receptor beta chains sequenced from a single sample in a study of blood T cell repertoires in COVID-19. Sequencing was performed with immunoSEQ multiplex PCR; in TCRdb, only in-frame clones are kept and a portion is missing. Of 110,000 or so clones in the sample, 81% are singletons; the top ten hold around 9.3%. The sequenced sample was peripheral blood. These receptors came from a human donor in a cohort sampled during active COVID-19.

The chain joins TRBV11-2 to TRBJ1-2, with a possible D match to TRBD1 (5 bases). CDR1 and CDR2 from the germline V gene are SGHAT and FQNNGV. The CDR3 totals 15 residues. The V end lost 5 bases, the J end lost 3 bases, and 16 bases lay between the germline ends. This CDR3 is CASSPTGVWDYGYTF. For the CDR3, the DNA is TGTGCCAGCAGCCCGACGGGGGTTTGGGACTATGGCTACACCTTC.

The chain combines TRBV6-6 with TRBJ2-5, with D possibly TRBD2 on 5 matching bases. The germline V gene encodes CDR1 MNHNY and CDR2 SVGAGI (reference sequence). This CDR3 is built from 14 residues. V gave up 6 bases and J gave up 5 bases, with 16 bases separating them. The CDR3 reads CASSLQIKRETQYF. CDR3 DNA sequence: TGTGCCAGCAGCCTGCAAATTAAGCGGGAGACCCAGTACTTC.

This clone was detected once. The genes are TRBV18 and TRBJ2-1, with 13 bases fitting TRBD2. V dropped 2 bases and J dropped 10; count of bases not matched to a gene: 2. The CDR3 length is 14 residues. Germline lookup yields CDR1 KGHSH and CDR2 LQKENI. CDR3 in amino acids: CASSPGTSGAEQFF. CDR3 DNA: TGTGCCAGCTCACCAGGGACTAGCGGGGCCGAGCAGTTCTTC.

The CDR3, as DNA: TGCGCCAGCAGCGTACATAATGAAAAACTGTTTTTT. Protein sequence: CASSVHNEKLFF. The V call is TRBV4-3, the J call TRBJ1-4; D is uncertain. V shed 5 bases and J shed 4 bases, with 5 bases lying between them. The V gene's germline CDR1 is LGHNA and CDR2 YSLEER. The CDR3 has 12 amino acids.

The chain carries TRBV30 and TRBJ1-1; TRBD1 matches 8 bases. The CDR3 is made up of 14 amino acids. J lost 6 bases, V lost 8 bases, and 14 bases had no gene match. Germline loops: CDR1 GTSNPN, CDR2 SVGIG (reference sequence). The CDR3 protein is CARTDRTGRSEAFF. CDR3 DNA: TGTGCCCGGACGGACAGGACAGGGAGGTCTGAAGCTTTCTTT. Complete variable domain (other parts from reference TRBV30 and TRBJ1-1): SQTIHQWPATLVQPVGSPLSLECTVEGTSNPNLYWYRQAAGRGLQLLFYSVGIGQISSEVPQNLSASRPQDRQFILSSKKLLLSDSGFYLCARTDRTGRSEAFFGQGTRLTVV.

The chain couples TRBV7-2 to TRBJ1-3; no clear D. CDR3 size: 15 residues. Germline-derived CDR1 and CDR2 are SGHTA and FQGNSA. V was cut by 3 bases and J by 1 base, with 10 bases left in between. The CDR3: CASSFWSTSGNTIYF. For the CDR3, the DNA is TGTGCCAGCAGCTTTTGGAGCACTTCTGGAAACACCATATATTTT.

V gene TRBV5-1 combines with J gene TRBJ2-7; 8 bases map to TRBD1. Trimming removed 4 bases from V and 7 bases from J; junction bases left unmatched: 22. The CDR3 totals 18 residues. Germline values: CDR1 SGHRS, CDR2 YFSETQ. CDR3 nucleotides: TGCGCCAGCAGCGAGGACAGGGAACATTGGAGGGAATATGGGGAGCAGTACTTC. Translating gives CASSEDREHWREYGEQYF.

This clone was detected only a few times. The chain is built from TRBV27 and TRBJ1-2; tentative D call: TRBD1 (6 bases). V was cut by 5 bases and J by 6 bases, with 10 bases left in between. Germline-derived CDR1 and CDR2 are MNHEY and SMNVEV (reference sequence). This CDR3 is built from 12 residues. CDR3 DNA: TGTGCCAGCAGTACAGGGTTGGATGGCTACACCTTC. Translating it yields CASSTGLDGYTF.

This clone has just one count. The chain combines TRBV29-1 with TRBJ2-7; D is unresolved. Trimming left V 5 bases short and J 2 bases short, with 13 bases between. The CDR3 spans 13 residues. The germline V gene has CDR1 SQVTM and CDR2 ANQGSEA. The CDR3 nucleotides read TGCAGCGTTAGGCGGAGAGATACCTACGAGCAGTACTTC. It translates to CSVRRRDTYEQYF.

V usage is TRBV5-5 and J usage is TRBJ2-3; D is ambiguous. The CDR3 totals 15 residues. Germline loops: CDR1 SGHKS, CDR2 YYEKEE (reference sequence). Trimming stripped 0 bases from V and 0 bases from J, with 8 bases between. The chain's CDR3 is CASSLGPFSTDTQYF. CDR3 coding DNA: TGTGCCAGCAGCTTGGGGCCGTTTAGCACAGATACGCAGTATTTT.

CDR3 nucleotides: TGTGCCAGCAGCGTAGACTTCAGGGGCCCATCCGGCAACAATGAGCAGTTCTTC. Residues: CASSVDFRGPSGNNEQFF. The chain combines TRBV9 with TRBJ2-1; D is perhaps TRBD1 (6 bases). The CDR3 is 18 amino acids. V gave up 0 bases and J gave up 5 bases, with 21 bases separating them. The germline CDR1 and CDR2 sequences are SGDLS and YYNGEE.

The chain couples TRBV11-2 to TRBJ2-7; D is unresolved. Germline-derived CDR1 and CDR2 are SGHAT and FQNNGV. The CDR3 runs 13 residues. Trimming cost V 2 bases and J 4 bases, with 9 bases left between them. This CDR3 is CASSLSNSYEQYF. For the CDR3, the DNA is TGTGCCAGCAGCTTAAGCAACAGTTACGAGCAGTACTTC.

The V call is TRBV6-2 or TRBV6-3, the J call TRBJ2-7, with 11 bases fitting TRBD2. Germline CDR1 MNHEY, CDR2 SVGEGT. This CDR3 is built from 15 residues. V lost 5 bases and J lost 5; bases outside the gene matches: 8. Written as DNA, the CDR3 is TGTGCCAGCAGTATAATGACTAGCGGGATGAACGAGCAGTACTTC. This codes for CASSIMTSGMNEQYF.

The chain couples TRBV10-3 to TRBJ2-7; possible D gene TRBD1, 5 bases. CDR1 ENHRY and CDR2 SYGVKD come from the germline V gene. Trimming took off 6 bases at V and 3 bases at J, with 15 bases between the two ends. The length of the CDR3 is 14 residues. CDR3 sequence: CAIRRQGAFYEQYF. CDR3 nucleotide sequence: TGTGCCATCAGGCGCCAGGGTGCATTCTACGAGCAGTACTTC.

The rearrangement links TRBV28 to TRBJ2-1; 9 nucleotides agree with TRBD2. This CDR3 region has 14 residues. The junction had 1 base not matched to a gene; V was cut back by 7 bases and J by 0 bases. Germline lookup yields CDR1 MDHEN and CDR2 SYDVKM. Written as DNA, the CDR3 is TGTGCCAGCAATAGCGGGAGCTCCTACAATGAGCAGTTCTTC. Protein sequence: CASNSGSSYNEQFF.

The V and J genes are TRBV4-1 and TRBJ1-2, with TRBD1 matching over 10 bases. With V trimmed by 2 bases and J by 3 bases, 3 bases remained unmatched. The CDR3 has 15 residues. CDR1 and CDR2 (germline): MGHRA, YSYEKL. The CDR3, as DNA: TGCGCCAGCAGCCAACGACAGGGGGCCGACTATGGCTACACCTTC. Protein sequence: CASSQRQGADYGYTF.

The chain employs TRBV27 and TRBJ1-6, with a tentative D call TRBD1 (5 bases). Trimming removed 6 bases from V and 5 bases from J, with 17 bases in between. CDR1 MNHEY and CDR2 SMNVEV come from the germline V gene (reference sequence). The CDR3 contains 16 residues. As DNA, the CDR3 is TGTGCCAGCAGACCGGTCGACAGATCAGATAATTCACCCCTCCACTTT. It specifies CASRPVDRSDNSPLHF.

This clone was recorded a few times. The conserved phenylalanine or tryptophan normally closing the CDR3 is absent here, so this likely arose from a read error. The DNA is left out, because the CDR3 cannot be placed on it with certainty; the CDR3 is given as TCRdb lists it. V gene TRBV24-1 combines with J gene TRBJ2-7; the DNA was not compared with TRBD1, the D call given in the table. Germline CDR1 is KGHDR and CDR2 is SFDVKD. The CDR3 length equals 10 residues, ends included. CDR3 amino acids: CATSDRQDLL.

The V gene is TRBV19, the J gene TRBJ2-3; a weak D match, TRBD2 (5 bases). This CDR3 has 16 amino acids. Germline values: CDR1 LNHDA, CDR2 SQIVND (reference sequence). Trimming stripped 1 base from V and 1 base from J, with 12 bases between. CDR3 amino acids: CASSIGGEFGTDTQYF. Here the CDR3 DNA reads TGTGCCAGTAGTATAGGTGGGGAGTTCGGCACAGATACGCAGTATTTT.

V usage is TRBV5-6 and J usage is TRBJ2-2, with D possibly matching TRBD2 (6 bases). Trimming shortened V by 4 bases and J by 5 bases, and 18 bases separated the two germline ends. The germline V gene encodes CDR1 SGHDT and CDR2 YYEEEE. The CDR3 has 16 amino acids. Written as DNA, the CDR3 is TGTGCCAGCAGCCCTCGGGAGAAGGGAAGGACCGGGGAGCTGTTTTTT. Translation: CASSPREKGRTGELFF. Looking up the rest from reference TRBV5-6 and TRBJ2-2 gives the full variable domain: DAGVTQSPTHLIKTRGQQVTLRCSPKSGHDTVSWYQQALGQGPQFIFQYYEEEERQRGNFPDRFSGHQFPNYSSELNVNALLLGDSALYLCASSPREKGRTGELFFGEGSRLTVL.

This clone was seen a single time. The gene calls are TRBV5-4 and TRBJ2-3; 11 bases fit TRBD2. V shed 0 bases, J shed 0 bases, and the junction held 9 bases outside the gene matches. CDR3 length equals 19 residues. Germline CDR1 and CDR2: SGHNT and YYREEE (reference sequence). The DNA for the CDR3 is TGTGCCAGCAGCTTGGGGTCCCTAGCGGGGGGTTCTAGCACAGATACGCAGTATTTT. As protein: CASSLGSLAGGSSTDTQYF.

This chain joins TRBV7-9 and TRBJ2-1; 9 bases fit TRBD1. The CDR3 extends over 15 amino acids. Germline CDR1 SEHNR, CDR2 FQNEAQ (reference sequence). J lost 7 bases, V lost 4 bases, and 8 bases had no gene match. The chain's CDR3 is CASSSQGQGMNEQFF. The CDR3 DNA sequence: TGTGCCAGCAGCTCCCAAGGACAGGGGATGAATGAGCAGTTCTTC.

The CDR3 nucleotides read TGTGCCACAAGTAAGACAGGGAGCAATCAGCCCCAGCATTTT. Amino acid sequence: CATSKTGSNQPQHF. V and J are TRBV24-1 and TRBJ1-5, with 7 bases lining up with TRBD1. V was clipped by 10 bases and J by 1 base; unmatched bases: 6. The CDR3 spans 14 residues. Germline-derived CDR1 and CDR2 are KGHDR and SFDVKD.

The chain uses TRBV7-9 and TRBJ1-6; TRBD1 matches 8 bases. The CDR3 loop spans 16 amino acids. Trimming removed 4 bases from V and 9 bases from J; junction bases left unmatched: 11. Germline V gene sequence: CDR1 SEHNR, CDR2 FQNEAQ (reference sequence). CDR3 DNA sequence: TGTGCCAGCAGCTCCTCCCGGACAGGGTTTTCTTCACCCCTCCACTTT. Residues: CASSSSRTGFSSPLHF.

The chain carries TRBV5-5 and TRBJ1-4, with 7 bases matching TRBD1. J gave up 5 bases and V 2 bases, and 6 bases lay outside the gene matches. Germline V gene lookup returns CDR1 SGHKS and CDR2 YYEKEE (reference sequence). This CDR3 contains 15 residues. Here the CDR3 reads CASSFQGGRNEKLFF. Here the CDR3 DNA reads TGTGCCAGCAGCTTTCAGGGGGGTAGGAATGAAAAACTGTTTTTT.

The genes are TRBV6-2 or TRBV6-3 and TRBJ2-1; D call uncertain. The CDR3 runs to 15 residues. CDR1 and CDR2 (germline): MNHEY, SVGEGT. Between the trimmed V and J ends, which lost 5 bases and 1 base, there was a span of 12 bases. The CDR3 DNA sequence: TGTGCCAGCAGTCCCAATCGCCAGTCCTACAATGAGCAGTTCTTC. Amino acids: CASSPNRQSYNEQFF.